This is a list of T cell receptor beta chains from one sample in a study of control samples from healthy donors and cancer patients. Profiled with immunoSEQ multiplex PCR; TCRdb holds only in-frame clones, not every one. The sample shows just over 80,000 clones, roughly 93% of them seen only once. Sequenced material: blood. Receptor source: a woman between 18 and 30 years old in good health. The CDR3 runs from the conserved cysteine through the conserved F or W. D genes are given only for firm matches. Rows may omit the clone size; those that give it use once, few, many or a size class.

clone_size: NA
d_call: NA
v_call: TRBV18
j_call: TRBJ2-5
cdr3_length: 12
cdr3_nt: TGTGCCAGCTCACCGCGGGGAGAGACCCAGTACTTC
cdr3_aa: CASSPRGETQYF

clone_size: NA
d_call: NA
v_call: TRBV11-2
j_call: TRBJ1-5
cdr3_length: 16
cdr3_nt: TGTGCCAGCAGCTTATTCGCGGGGGTTAGCAATCAGCCCCAGCATTTT
cdr3_aa: CASSLFAGVSNQPQHF

clone_size: NA
d_call: TRBD2
v_call: TRBV6-4
j_call: TRBJ2-3
cdr3_length: 14
cdr3_nt: TGTGCCAGCAGCTCCGGGGGGACCGGGGATACGCAGTATTTT
cdr3_aa: CASSSGGTGDTQYF

clone_size: NA
d_call: TRBD2
v_call: TRBV6-6
j_call: TRBJ2-1
cdr3_length: 15
cdr3_nt: TGTGCCAGCAGTCTAAGCGGGAGGGGCTACAATGAGCAGTTCTTC
cdr3_aa: CASSLSGRGYNEQFF

clone_size: NA
d_call: NA
v_call: TRBV5-1
j_call: TRBJ1-4
cdr3_length: 13
cdr3_nt: TGCGCCAGCAGCTTCAATACTAATGAAAAACTGTTTTTT
cdr3_aa: CASSFNTNEKLFF

clone_size: NA
d_call: NA
v_call: TRBV19
j_call: TRBJ2-2
cdr3_length: 14
cdr3_nt: TGTGCCAGTAGCATACGGGACTTCGTCGGGGAGCTGTTTTTT
cdr3_aa: CASSIRDFVGELFF

clone_size: NA
d_call: NA
v_call: TRBV21-1
j_call: TRBJ2-5
cdr3_length: 12
cdr3_nt: TGTGCCAGCAGCAAAGAGAAAGAGACCCAGTACTTC
cdr3_aa: CASSKEKETQYF

clone_size: NA
d_call: NA
v_call: TRBV5-6
j_call: TRBJ2-5
cdr3_length: 17
cdr3_nt: TGTGCCAGCAGCTTGGTGTGGACGGGGAAAGACCAAGAGACCCAGTACTTC
cdr3_aa: CASSLVWTGKDQETQYF

clone_size: NA
d_call: TRBD2
v_call: TRBV4-3
j_call: TRBJ2-1
cdr3_length: 17
cdr3_nt: TGCGCCAGCAGCCAAGATCCGGCGGGAGGCACTTGGGATGAGCAGTTCTTC
cdr3_aa: CASSQDPAGGTWDEQFF

clone_size: NA
d_call: NA
v_call: TRBV27
j_call: TRBJ2-7
cdr3_length: 15
cdr3_nt: TGTGCCAGCAGTTTAGCGGGAACTCGGTTCCACGAGCAGTACTTC
cdr3_aa: CASSLAGTRFHEQYF

clone_size: NA
d_call: NA
v_call: TRBV15
j_call: TRBJ1-3
cdr3_length: 15
cdr3_nt: TGTGCCACCAGCAGGGATGGGGGATACGGAAACACCATATATTTT
cdr3_aa: CATSRDGGYGNTIYF

clone_size: NA
d_call: NA
v_call: TRBV7-2
j_call: TRBJ2-7
cdr3_length: 15
cdr3_nt: TGTGCCAGCAGCTCCTCTAGCGCGAGCTCCTACGAGCAGTACTTC
cdr3_aa: CASSSSSASSYEQYF

clone_size: NA
d_call: NA
v_call: TRBV7-9
j_call: TRBJ2-7
cdr3_length: 13
cdr3_nt: TGTGCCAGCAGCTTACCGACAGAGTACGAGCAGTACTTC
cdr3_aa: CASSLPTEYEQYF

clone_size: NA
d_call: NA
v_call: TRBV7-9
j_call: TRBJ1-1
cdr3_length: 15
cdr3_nt: TGTGCCAGCAGCCAAAGTGGTCGGATGAACACTGAAGCTTTCTTT
cdr3_aa: CASSQSGRMNTEAFF

clone_size: NA
d_call: TRBD2
v_call: TRBV29-1
j_call: TRBJ2-3
cdr3_length: 15
cdr3_nt: TGCAGCGGAACCATTGGGACTAGCGGGAGTCTTACGCAGTATTTT
cdr3_aa: CSGTIGTSGSLTQYF

clone_size: NA
d_call: NA
v_call: TRBV7-9
j_call: TRBJ1-5
cdr3_length: 14
cdr3_nt: TGTGCCAGCAGCCGAGGACAGCCCAATCAGCCCCAGCATTTT
cdr3_aa: CASSRGQPNQPQHF

clone_size: once
d_call: NA
v_call: TRBV6-5
j_call: TRBJ2-1
cdr3_length: 12
cdr3_nt: TGTGCCAGCTGGGGTACTAACAATGAGCAGTTCTTC
cdr3_aa: CASWGTNNEQFF

clone_size: NA
d_call: TRBD2
v_call: TRBV7-8
j_call: TRBJ2-3
cdr3_length: 16
cdr3_nt: TGTGCCAGCAGCTTTACTAGCGGGGGGGCGGCAGATACGCAGTATTTT
cdr3_aa: CASSFTSGGAADTQYF

clone_size: NA
d_call: TRBD2
v_call: TRBV28
j_call: TRBJ2-2
cdr3_length: 19
cdr3_nt: TGTGCCAGCAGTTTATCACGGACTAGCGGGAGGGCCGTCGCCGGGGAGCTGTTTTTT
cdr3_aa: CASSLSRTSGRAVAGELFF

clone_size: NA
d_call: NA
v_call: TRBV5-1
j_call: TRBJ1-2
cdr3_length: 12
cdr3_nt: TGCGCCAGCAGCTTGGACAGGGTCGGCTACACCTTC
cdr3_aa: CASSLDRVGYTF

clone_size: NA
d_call: TRBD1
v_call: TRBV19
j_call: TRBJ1-2
cdr3_length: 15
cdr3_nt: TGTGCCAGTAGTATGACGGACAGGGTGAGCTATGGCTACACCTTC
cdr3_aa: CASSMTDRVSYGYTF

clone_size: NA
d_call: NA
v_call: TRBV4-3
j_call: TRBJ1-1
cdr3_length: 17
cdr3_nt: TGCGCCAGCAGCCAAGAGAGGAGGGGGGGGGCAAAGACTGAAGCTTTCTTT
cdr3_aa: CASSQERRGGAKTEAFF

clone_size: NA
d_call: NA
v_call: TRBV6-1
j_call: TRBJ2-7
cdr3_length: 17
cdr3_nt: TGTGCCAGCAGTGAAGCGTTTTCGCGGGGAAGCAGGTACGAGCAGTACTTC
cdr3_aa: CASSEAFSRGSRYEQYF

clone_size: NA
d_call: NA
v_call: TRBV7-8
j_call: TRBJ1-2
cdr3_length: 14
cdr3_nt: TGTGCCAGCAGCTTAGCGTCTAGGATTTATGGCTACACCTTC
cdr3_aa: CASSLASRIYGYTF

clone_size: NA
d_call: NA
v_call: TRBV6-5
j_call: TRBJ1-1
cdr3_length: 14
cdr3_nt: TGTGCCAGCAGCCTTGGAAGAGCGAACACTGAAGCTTTCTTT
cdr3_aa: CASSLGRANTEAFF

clone_size: NA
d_call: TRBD2
v_call: TRBV2
j_call: TRBJ2-1
cdr3_length: 16
cdr3_nt: TGTGCCAGCAGGGAAAAGACTAGCAACTCCTACAATGAGCAGTTCTTC
cdr3_aa: CASREKTSNSYNEQFF

clone_size: NA
d_call: NA
v_call: TRBV14
j_call: TRBJ2-1
cdr3_length: 12
cdr3_nt: TGTGCCAGCAGCCAAGGTTGGAGGGAGCAGTTCTTC
cdr3_aa: CASSQGWREQFF

clone_size: once
d_call: TRBD1
v_call: TRBV7-9
j_call: TRBJ1-4
cdr3_length: 15
cdr3_nt: TGTGCCAGCAGCCTCGGGGACAGGGGGAATGAAAAACTGTTTTTT
cdr3_aa: CASSLGDRGNEKLFF

clone_size: NA
d_call: TRBD1
v_call: TRBV28
j_call: TRBJ2-1
cdr3_length: 14
cdr3_nt: TGTGCCAGCACGGACAGGGGATCTTACAATGAGCAGTTCTTC
cdr3_aa: CASTDRGSYNEQFF

clone_size: NA
d_call: NA
v_call: TRBV6-5
j_call: TRBJ1-6
cdr3_length: 16
cdr3_nt: TGTGCCAGCAGTTACTCTTTTACGACCTCGGATTCACCCCTCCACTTT
cdr3_aa: CASSYSFTTSDSPLHF

clone_size: NA
d_call: NA
v_call: TRBV19
j_call: TRBJ2-7
cdr3_length: 17
cdr3_nt: TGTGCCAGTTCTAACAGAGGCGGGACACCCACCTTCTACGAGCAGTACTTC
cdr3_aa: CASSNRGGTPTFYEQYF

clone_size: NA
d_call: NA
v_call: TRBV6-6
j_call: TRBJ1-1
cdr3_length: 12
cdr3_nt: TGTGCCAGCAGTTACTCGGACACTGAAGCTTTCTTT
cdr3_aa: CASSYSDTEAFF

clone_size: NA
d_call: NA
v_call: TRBV2
j_call: TRBJ2-3
cdr3_length: 14
cdr3_nt: TGTGCCAGTTGCATAGGGCGGGGTGGGGATACGCAGTATTTT
cdr3_aa: CASCIGRGGDTQYF

clone_size: few
d_call: TRBD2
v_call: TRBV6-5
j_call: TRBJ2-5
cdr3_length: 15
cdr3_nt: TGTGCCAGCAACGAGGATGGGGGGGGGACGAAGACCCAGTACTTC
cdr3_aa: CASNEDGGGTKTQYF

clone_size: once
d_call: NA
v_call: TRBV24-1
j_call: TRBJ1-6
cdr3_length: 18
cdr3_nt: TGTGCCACCAGTGATTTTGGAGGGTCCGGGGGGTATAATTCACCCCTCCACTTT
cdr3_aa: CATSDFGGSGGYNSPLHF

clone_size: NA
d_call: NA
v_call: TRBV5-1
j_call: TRBJ2-5
cdr3_length: 15
cdr3_nt: TGCGCCAGCAGCCTTGCGGACAGTACTTATGAGACCCAGTACTTC
cdr3_aa: CASSLADSTYETQYF

clone_size: NA
d_call: TRBD1
v_call: TRBV28
j_call: TRBJ2-7
cdr3_length: 15
cdr3_nt: TGTGCCAGCAGTGCGTCGGGAAATACAGGGGGCAAGCAGTACTTC
cdr3_aa: CASSASGNTGGKQYF

clone_size: NA
d_call: NA
v_call: TRBV24-1
j_call: TRBJ2-3
cdr3_length: 16
cdr3_nt: TGTGCCACCAGTGCGGAGACTAGTCTAAACACAGATACGCAGTATTTT
cdr3_aa: CATSAETSLNTDTQYF

clone_size: NA
d_call: NA
v_call: TRBV7-3
j_call: TRBJ2-2
cdr3_length: 16
cdr3_nt: TGTGCCAGCAGCTTAACGCCCCAGGGCCCAACCGGGGAGCTGTTTTTT
cdr3_aa: CASSLTPQGPTGELFF

clone_size: NA
d_call: NA
v_call: TRBV27
j_call: TRBJ1-2
cdr3_length: 14
cdr3_nt: TGTGCCAGCAGTCCAGACAGTCCTAACTATGGCTACACCTTC
cdr3_aa: CASSPDSPNYGYTF

clone_size: NA
d_call: TRBD1
v_call: TRBV14
j_call: TRBJ1-2
cdr3_length: 16
cdr3_nt: TGTGCCAGCAGCCACCCTGGAGGGACAGGGGTTAGTGGCTACACCTTC
cdr3_aa: CASSHPGGTGVSGYTF

clone_size: once
d_call: NA
v_call: TRBV5-1
j_call: TRBJ2-3
cdr3_length: 13
cdr3_nt: TGCGCCAGCAGCTTTAGAGACACAGATACGCAGTATTTT
cdr3_aa: CASSFRDTDTQYF

clone_size: NA
d_call: TRBD1
v_call: TRBV28
j_call: TRBJ1-1
cdr3_length: 14
cdr3_nt: TGTGCCAGCAGTCGACAGGGGGGTGGCACTGAAGCTTTCTTT
cdr3_aa: CASSRQGGGTEAFF